These T cell receptor beta chains were read from a single sample in a study of cytomegalovirus exposure and HLA in healthy donors. Clones were read by immunoSEQ multiplex PCR, and TCRdb kept only the in-frame ones, dropping some. Here the sample spans about 120,000 clones, about 80% being singletons. Input material: PBMCs. The receptors stem from a female donor in good health and CMV-seropositive. CDR3s include the opening cysteine and the closing phenylalanine or tryptophan. Each record gives: CDR3 length, D gene, V gene, clone size, J gene, CDR3 DNA, CDR3 protein. A D gene is named only where the DNA matches it firmly. Clone size, where shown, is once, few, many, or a class for clones that have expanded.

15	-	TRBV11-2	-	TRBJ2-3	TGTGCCAGCAGCTTAGGTGGCCATGTCACAGATACGCAGTATTTT	CASSLGGHVTDTQYF
15	TRBD1	TRBV30	-	TRBJ1-6	TGTGCCTGGACCCAGGCTGGGACAGGGTTTTCACCCCTCCACTTT	CAWTQAGTGFSPLHF
16	-	TRBV4-2	-	TRBJ1-6	TGTGCCAGCAGCCAAGCTGGGAGCTCCTATAATTCACCCCTCCACTTT	CASSQAGSSYNSPLHF
14	-	TRBV15	-	TRBJ2-4	TGTGCCACCAGCAGGGACACGTTCCAAAACATTCAGTACTTC	CATSRDTFQNIQYF
14	TRBD1	TRBV5-1	-	TRBJ1-1	TGCGCCAGCAGCCCGGGGACAGGGGGCACTGACGCTTTCTTT	CASSPGTGGTDAFF
15	-	TRBV11-3	-	TRBJ2-3	TGTGCCAGCAGCCGCGGGGCAAGTAGCACAGATACGCAGTATTTT	CASSRGASSTDTQYF
13	TRBD2	TRBV18	-	TRBJ2-5	TGTGCCAGCTCCCCCGGGACTAGTGAGACCCAGTACTTC	CASSPGTSETQYF
14	TRBD1	TRBV5-4	-	TRBJ2-5	TGTGCCAGCAGCTGGACAGGGGACGGTGAGACCCAGTACTTC	CASSWTGDGETQYF
14	-	TRBV28	-	TRBJ1-6	TGTGCCAGCAGTTTATCGATGGAGTATTCACCCCTCCACTTT	CASSLSMEYSPLHF
13	TRBD1	TRBV4-2	-	TRBJ1-2	TGTGCCAGCAGCCCCGGGACAGGGTTAGGCTACACCTTC	CASSPGTGLGYTF
13	-	TRBV30	-	TRBJ2-5	TGTGCCTGGAGTCGATACGGGGAAGAGACCCAGTACTTC	CAWSRYGEETQYF
15	-	TRBV7-3	-	TRBJ2-3	TGTGCCAGCAGCCCCGTAGGGGGGGGCACAGATACGCAGTATTTT	CASSPVGGGTDTQYF
15	-	TRBV5-1	-	TRBJ2-1	TGCGCCAGCAGCCGAACTAGTCTTCCAGCCGATGAGCAGTTCTTC	CASSRTSLPADEQFF
19	TRBD1	TRBV4-1	-	TRBJ1-6	TGCGCCAGCAGCCGAACACCGGGACAGGGGAGCTCCTATAATTCACCCCTCCACTTT	CASSRTPGQGSSYNSPLHF
15	TRBD2	TRBV4-3	-	TRBJ2-5	TGCGCCAGCAGCCTAAGCGGGGAGCCGGGGGAGACCCAGTACTTC	CASSLSGEPGETQYF
14	TRBD1	TRBV29-1	-	TRBJ2-3	TGCAGCGTTGATTGGGACAGAGGCACAGATACGCAGTATTTT	CSVDWDRGTDTQYF
16	-	TRBV7-9	-	TRBJ2-1	TGTGCCAGCAGCTACCGACCGACTAGTTTCGACAATGAGCAGTTCTTC	CASSYRPTSFDNEQFF
15	TRBD1	TRBV6-1	-	TRBJ1-1	TGTGCCAGCCAGAACCCGGGACAGGGGGCTACTGAAGCTTTCTTT	CASQNPGQGATEAFF
14	TRBD1	TRBV6-5	-	TRBJ1-2	TGTGCCAGCAGACGGGACAGGGAATTCTATGGCTACACCTTC	CASRRDREFYGYTF
15	TRBD1	TRBV4-2	-	TRBJ2-1	TGTGCCAGCAGCCGACAAGGACAGGGTTACAATGAGCAGTTCTTC	CASSRQGQGYNEQFF
15	-	TRBV10-2	-	TRBJ1-4	TGCGCCAGCAGTGAGTCCAGAAGTAATAATGAAAAACTGTTTTTT	CASSESRSNNEKLFF
15	TRBD1	TRBV5-1	once	TRBJ2-7	TGCGCCAGCAGCTTAACCGGGACAGGAGTCTACGAGCAGTACTTC	CASSLTGTGVYEQYF
16	-	TRBV11-2	few	TRBJ1-2	TGTGCCAGCAGCCCCTCAGGGAGGGGAGCTAACTATGGCTACACCTTC	CASSPSGRGANYGYTF
14	-	TRBV27	-	TRBJ1-1	TGTGCCAGCAGTTTACTAGGGGCCCACACTGAAGCTTTCTTT	CASSLLGAHTEAFF
13	-	TRBV30	-	TRBJ1-1	TGTGCCTGGATGGACAGAAAGAACACTGAAGCTTTCTTT	CAWMDRKNTEAFF
13	TRBD1	TRBV5-6	few	TRBJ1-2	TGTGCCAGCAGCAGGGACAGACTCTATGGCTACACCTTC	CASSRDRLYGYTF
15	-	TRBV21-1	-	TRBJ2-2	TGTGCCAGCTGTCCGACAGGAGGCTACACCGGGGAGCTGTTTTTT	CASCPTGGYTGELFF
18	-	TRBV7-9	-	TRBJ1-2	TGTGCCAGCAGCTTTCTAATAACGGGAACAGACTCTTACTATGGCTACACCTTC	CASSFLITGTDSYYGYTF
17	TRBD1	TRBV10-3	-	TRBJ1-2	TGTGCCATCAGTGAAAGGGACAGGGGATGGAGCAGCTATGGCTACACCTTC	CAISERDRGWSSYGYTF
14	-	TRBV9	-	TRBJ1-1	TGTGCCAGCAGCCCCAATGTCCGGGACACTGAAGCTTTCTTT	CASSPNVRDTEAFF
14	-	TRBV10-3	-	TRBJ2-5	TGTGCCATCAGTGGGGTGGAGGGGCGGGAGACCCAGTACTTC	CAISGVEGRETQYF
15	TRBD1	TRBV7-2	-	TRBJ2-1	TGTGCCAGCAGCTCCCCGACAGGGGGAAATAATGAGCAGTTCTTC	CASSSPTGGNNEQFF
13	TRBD2	TRBV25-1	-	TRBJ2-7	TGTGCCAGCCGCCGGGGGGGCCGTTTCGAGCAGTACTTC	CASRRGGRFEQYF
15	TRBD1	TRBV5-1	few	TRBJ1-4	TGCGCCAGCAGCTTGGGAGACAGGGATCGAGAAAAACTGTTTTTT	CASSLGDRDREKLFF
17	TRBD2	TRBV27	-	TRBJ2-3	TGTGCCAGCGCTTACCAGCTAGCGGGGGGAAGTGGAGATACGCAGTATTTT	CASAYQLAGGSGDTQYF
15	TRBD1	TRBV6-5	-	TRBJ2-7	TGTGCCAGCAGTTACAGGGACAGGGGGCAATACGAGCAGTACTTC	CASSYRDRGQYEQYF
16	-	TRBV7-9	-	TRBJ1-3	TGTGCCAGCAGCCCGGGGGGCCAGCACTCTGGAAACACCATATATTTT	CASSPGGQHSGNTIYF
14	TRBD1	TRBV18	-	TRBJ1-5	TGTGCCAGCTCACCCAACAGGGGGGATCAGCCCCAGCATTTT	CASSPNRGDQPQHF
14	TRBD1	TRBV10-3	-	TRBJ1-2	TGTGCCATCAGTCCGGGAAGCAAGGGGGCGGGCTACACCTTC	CAISPGSKGAGYTF
14	TRBD2	TRBV9	-	TRBJ2-1	TGTGCCAGCAGCGTTAGCCAGCGGGGTTATGAGCAGTTCTTC	CASSVSQRGYEQFF
19	TRBD1	TRBV6-1	-	TRBJ1-5	TGTGCCAGCAGTGAAGCGGCGTGGGGACAGGGAGATAGCAATCAGCCCCAGCATTTT	CASSEAAWGQGDSNQPQHF
14	-	TRBV5-4	-	TRBJ2-2	TGTGCCAGCAGCTTCGAGGAAAACACCGGGGAGCTGTTTTTT	CASSFEENTGELFF
13	TRBD2	TRBV10-3	few	TRBJ2-7	TGTGCCACGACTAGCGGGGGGCCCAACGAGCAGTACTTC	CATTSGGPNEQYF